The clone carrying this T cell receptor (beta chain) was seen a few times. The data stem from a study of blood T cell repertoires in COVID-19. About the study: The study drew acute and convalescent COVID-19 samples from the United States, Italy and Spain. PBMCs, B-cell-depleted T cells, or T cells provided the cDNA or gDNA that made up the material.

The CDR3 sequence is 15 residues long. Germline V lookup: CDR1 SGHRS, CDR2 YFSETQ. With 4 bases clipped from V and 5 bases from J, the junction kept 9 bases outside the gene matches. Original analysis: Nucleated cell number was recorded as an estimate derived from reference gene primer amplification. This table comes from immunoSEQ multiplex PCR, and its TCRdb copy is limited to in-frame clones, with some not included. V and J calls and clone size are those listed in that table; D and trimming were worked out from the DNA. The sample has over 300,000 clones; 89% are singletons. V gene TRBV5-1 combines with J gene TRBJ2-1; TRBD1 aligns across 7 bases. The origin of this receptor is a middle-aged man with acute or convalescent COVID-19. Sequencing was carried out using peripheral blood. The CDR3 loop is CASSLQGSQHNEQFF. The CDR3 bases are TGCGCCAGCAGCCTACAGGGGTCTCAACACAATGAGCAGTTCTTC.